This note documents a single TCR beta chain sequence. TCRdb keeps only in-frame clones here, not all; method: immunoSEQ multiplex PCR. Of under 150,000 clones in the sample, 96% were seen once. This sample was included in a study of T cell changes during pregnancy in multiple sclerosis. This CDR3 spans 15 amino acids. Germline CDR1 reads SGHDN; CDR2 reads FVKESK. V trimming: 6 bases; J trimming: 2 bases; junction bases outside the gene matches: 10. This receptor was taken from a female donor with multiple sclerosis, enrolled in a pregnancy study. The gene calls are TRBV14 and TRBJ2-7; TRBD1 aligns across 7 bases. The sequencing here drew on peripheral blood, taken after pregnancy. CDR3 amino acids: CASREEGASPYEQYF. The CDR3 bases are TGTGCCAGCAGGGAAGAGGGGGCATCGCCCTACGAGCAGTACTTC.